Each of the 24 T cell receptor beta chains below was sequenced from the same sample in a study of blood T cells in healthy people across ages. Primed by a sample-barcoded 5' primer and a J-beta primer mix, a second PCR proceeded for 7 to 11 cycles. One entry per CDR3 protein, called by TCRdb with MiXCR from the 5' RACE reads. The table includes 800,000 or so distinct CDR3 sequences, 20% to 25% detected once. These data also featured in a second study, about T cells of mothers and their children.

The specimen was blood. All receptors come from a boy aged 10-17 years in good health.

This chain uses TRBV27 with TRBJ2-2; 9 bases fit TRBD2. CDR1 MNHEY and CDR2 SMNVEV come from the germline V gene (reference sequence). The CDR3 is 18 residues long. The trim removed 5 bases at V and 6 bases at J, leaving 16 bases unmatched. Here the CDR3 DNA reads TGTGCCAGCAGTCCGAACCTATCAGCGGGAGGCGTGGCCGGGGAGCTGTTTTTT. Translating it yields CASSPNLSAGGVAGELFF.

The V and J genes are TRBV12-3 or TRBV12-4 and TRBJ2-3; 7 nucleotides match TRBD2. Trimming took 0 bases from V and 0 from J; bases not matched to a gene: 6. This CDR3 comprises 17 residues. The CDR3 loop reads CASSLAGAGTSTDTQYF. CDR3 in DNA: TGTGCCAGCAGTTTAGCGGGAGCGGGAACTAGCACAGATACGCAGTATTTT.

The CDR3 sequence is CASSGPTSGTDTQYF. CDR3 DNA sequence: TGTGCCAGCAGTGGTCCGACTAGCGGCACAGATACGCAGTATTTT. The V call is TRBV27, the J call TRBJ2-3, with 8 nucleotides matching TRBD2. This CDR3 contains 15 residues. V lost 5 bases, J lost 1 base, and 5 bases stayed unmatched. Germline assignment: CDR1 MNHEY and CDR2 SMNVEV (reference sequence).

This clonotype was observed a handful of times. The V call is TRBV25-1, the J call TRBJ2-7; D may be TRBD1 (5 bases). Germline V gene data show CDR1 as MGHDK and CDR2 as SYGVNS. The CDR3 extends over 13 amino acids. Trimming stripped 4 bases from V and 3 bases from J, with 10 bases between. CDR3 amino acids: CASSASGIYEQYF. The DNA for the CDR3 is TGTGCCAGCAGTGCCTCAGGGATCTACGAGCAGTACTTC.

This sequence joins TRBV6-4 and TRBJ2-1; 13 positions match TRBD2. Per germline, CDR1 MRHNA and CDR2 SNTAGT. V dropped 5 bases and J dropped 6; count of bases not matched to a gene: 4. The CDR3 totals 15 residues. The CDR3 coding sequence is TGTGCCAGCAGTAAGACTAGCGGGGGGTCCAATGAGCAGTTCTTC. Protein: CASSKTSGGSNEQFF.

This clonotype occurred a few times. The chain links TRBV6-2 or TRBV6-3 to TRBJ1-4, with a weak D call TRBD1 (5 bases). This CDR3 region has 15 residues. Germline-derived CDR1 and CDR2 are MNHEY and SVGEGT. Trimming stripped 6 bases from V and 5 bases from J, with 16 bases between. The CDR3 reads CASRPFGTANEKLFF. The CDR3 region has the DNA TGTGCCAGCAGACCCTTCGGGACGGCGAATGAAAAACTGTTTTTT.

The chain combines TRBV15 with TRBJ2-7; the D is unclear. V was trimmed by 5 bases and J by 0 bases, leaving 14 bases between them. In germline, CDR1 is LNHNV, CDR2 YYDKDF (reference sequence). This CDR3 comprises 15 residues. For the CDR3, the DNA is TGTGCCACCAGCGGCGAGAACGAAGGCTCCTACGAGCAGTACTTC. It encodes CATSGENEGSYEQYF.

The chain employs TRBV9 and TRBJ2-5; a possible D gene is TRBD1 (6 bases). V was cut by 1 base and J by 4 bases, with 11 bases left in between. CDR1 is SGDLS, CDR2 YYNGEE, per germline. There are 14 residues in the CDR3. This CDR3 is CASSVTDRSETQYF. The CDR3 DNA sequence: TGTGCCAGCAGCGTAACCGACAGGTCAGAGACCCAGTACTTC. Filled out from reference TRBV9 and TRBJ2-5, the complete variable domain reads DSGVTQTPKHLITATGQRVTLRCSPRSGDLSVYWYQQSLDQGLQFLIQYYNGEERAKGNILERFSAQQFPDLHSELNLSSLELGDSALYFCASSVTDRSETQYFGPGTRLLVL.

There are a few counts of this clonotype. This sequence joins TRBV12-3 or TRBV12-4 and TRBJ2-7; tentatively, D is TRBD1 (7 bases). The V end was cut by 2 bases, the J end by 3 bases, with 20 bases between. This CDR3 comprises 17 residues. CDR3 in DNA: TGTGCCAGCAGTTTAAACCCAGGGGGAGGTTCGCTCTACGAGCAGTACTTC. Its translation is CASSLNPGGGSLYEQYF.

V gene TRBV9 combines with J gene TRBJ1-5; 9 bases fit TRBD1. The V and J ends lost 2 bases and 7 bases, in that order; junction bases with no gene match: 7. Germline V gene lookup returns CDR1 SGDLS and CDR2 YYNGEE. The length of the CDR3 is 15 residues. CDR3 DNA sequence: TGTGCCAGCAGCGTCCCTGACAGGGGGAAACAGCCCCAGCATTTT. Encoded protein: CASSVPDRGKQPQHF. The full variable domain, its missing parts supplied by reference TRBV9 and TRBJ1-5, is DSGVTQTPKHLITATGQRVTLRCSPRSGDLSVYWYQQSLDQGLQFLIQYYNGEERAKGNILERFSAQQFPDLHSELNLSSLELGDSALYFCASSVPDRGKQPQHFGDGTRLSIL.

This clonotype appeared a few times. V gene TRBV20-1 combines with J gene TRBJ2-5, with D possibly matching TRBD2 (5 bases). The J call may not be correct, given that the DNA end is closer to TRBJ2-7. The germline CDR1 and CDR2 sequences are DFQATT and SNEGSKA (reference sequence). The CDR3 is 15 amino acids. CDR3 in DNA: TGCAGTGCTACGAGGGCCGAATCCTTTTCCTACGAGCAGTACTTC. This sequence encodes CSATRAESFSYEQYF.

This clonotype has just a few counts. The chain employs TRBV6-2 or TRBV6-3 and TRBJ2-7; TRBD2 agrees at 11 bases. V lost 1 base to trimming and J lost 3 bases; unmatched junction nucleotides: 11. This CDR3 has 18 residues. Germline values: CDR1 MNHEY, CDR2 SVGEGT. The CDR3 here is CASSYWYADGTSGYEQYF. In DNA, the CDR3 is TGTGCCAGCAGTTACTGGTATGCAGATGGGACTAGCGGCTACGAGCAGTACTTC.

This chain connects TRBV4-3 to TRBJ2-5, with D perhaps matching TRBD2 (5 bases). CDR3 length: 15 residues. From germline, CDR1 is LGHNA and CDR2 YSLEER. V lost 1 base to trimming and J lost 2 bases, with 11 bases between them. Here the CDR3 reads CASSQVRGEQETQYF. DNA for the CDR3: TGCGCCAGCAGCCAAGTACGTGGGGAGCAAGAGACCCAGTACTTC.

This clonotype has more than one count but fewer than ten. This rearrangement joins TRBV7-9 to TRBJ2-7, with D possibly being TRBD1 (6 bases). The CDR3 has 12 amino acids. Deletions cut 6 bases from V and 5 bases from J, with 11 bases between. Per germline, CDR1 SEHNR and CDR2 FQNEAQ (reference sequence). The CDR3: CASRARGNEQYF. CDR3 sequence (DNA): TGTGCCAGCAGGGCCAGGGGCAACGAGCAGTACTTC.

The rearrangement uses TRBV30 and TRBJ1-6; 7 bases line up with TRBD1. V gave up 5 bases and J gave up 3 bases; unmatched junction bases: 4. Germline CDR1 and CDR2: GTSNPN and SVGIG (reference sequence). The CDR3 is made up of 14 amino acids. The CDR3: CAWQRDSYNSPLHF. The DNA for the CDR3 is TGTGCCTGGCAACGGGACAGCTATAATTCACCCCTCCACTTT. The full variable domain, in which reference TRBV30 and TRBJ1-6 provide the parts outside the CDR3, is SQTIHQWPATLVQPVGSPLSLECTVEGTSNPNLYWYRQAAGRGLQLLFYSVGIGQISSEVPQNLSASRPQDRQFILSSKKLLLSDSGFYLCAWQRDSYNSPLHFGNGTRLTVT.

Points on this clonotype: The limits of the CDR3 on the DNA are not certain, so only TCRdb's listed CDR3 is given. CDR3 residues: CASSVVSGAGQFFGPGTRSLAFF. V usage is TRBV9 and J usage is TRBJ1-1; the table's D call TRBD1 went unverified against the DNA. The CDR3 spans 23 residues, counting both ends. Germline V gives CDR1 SGDLS, CDR2 YYNGEE.

CDR3 region: CASAPPLSAGELFF. The CDR3 DNA sequence: TGTGCCAGCGCCCCCCCCTTGAGTGCCGGGGAGCTGTTTTTT. The chain uses TRBV19 and TRBJ2-2, with D hard to call. The CDR3 spans 14 residues. V was trimmed by 9 bases and J by 6 bases, leaving 17 bases between them. Germline V gives CDR1 LNHDA, CDR2 SQIVND (reference sequence). The variable domain in full, completed from reference TRBV19 and TRBJ2-2, reads DGGITQSPKYLFRKEGQNVTLSCEQNLNHDAMYWYRQDPGQGLRLIYYSQIVNDFQKGDIAEGYSVSREKKESFPLTVTSAQKNPTAFYLCASAPPLSAGELFFGEGSRLTVL.

This clonotype came up a few times. The chain joins TRBV7-8 to TRBJ2-7, with 9 bases lining up with TRBD1. With 4 bases clipped from V and 3 bases from J, the junction kept 7 bases outside the gene matches. CDR3 length: 15 amino acids. CDR1 and CDR2 from the germline V gene are SGHVS and FQNEAQ. CDR3 DNA: TGTGCCAGCAGCTCCGGAGGGACAGGGAACTACGAGCAGTACTTC. Its translation is CASSSGGTGNYEQYF.

Remarks on this clonotype: The junction departs from the called germline gene at one end, perhaps through a read error. The chain couples TRBV14 to TRBJ2-1; D might be TRBD2 (5 bases). Germline lookup yields CDR1 SGHDN and CDR2 FVKESK. The CDR3 covers 12 residues. This chain's CDR3 is CAGSQTRMEQFF. CDR3 DNA sequence: TGTGCCGGCAGCCAAACTAGGATGGAGCAGTTCTTC.

V is TRBV7-9 and J is TRBJ2-5; the match to TRBD2 covers 12 bases. With V trimmed by 2 bases and J by 4 bases, 5 bases remained unmatched. The CDR3 is 16 residues long. In germline, CDR1 is SEHNR, CDR2 FQNEAQ (reference sequence). The CDR3 sequence is CASSLTTSGGGETQYF. The CDR3 DNA is TGTGCCAGCAGCTTAACGACTAGCGGGGGTGGAGAGACCCAGTACTTC.

There are a few counts of this clonotype. This rearrangement joins TRBV25-1 to TRBJ1-2; perhaps TRBD1 as D (5 bases). The CDR3 length is 12 residues. CDR1 MGHDK and CDR2 SYGVNS come from the germline V gene. V lost 2 bases, J lost 11 bases, and 12 bases lay in between. CDR3 loop: CASSEGGLSYTF. The DNA for the CDR3 is TGTGCCAGCAGTGAAGGGGGGTTATCGTACACCTTC.

V and J are TRBV12-3 or TRBV12-4 and TRBJ2-5, with 13 bases aligning to TRBD2. The J call is in doubt because the DNA end fits TRBJ2-7 better. This CDR3 is built from 17 residues. As DNA, the CDR3 is TGTGCCAGCAGTTTCACTCCGGGACTAGCGGGATCCTACGAGCAGTACTTC. Translation gives CASSFTPGLAGSYEQYF.

This clonotype was picked up a small number of times. The chain is built from TRBV6-6 and TRBJ2-3, with 9 positions matching TRBD1. Germline CDR1 MNHNY, CDR2 SVGAGI (reference sequence). The CDR3 sequence is 15 residues long. The V segment lost 6 bases and the J segment 6 bases; nucleotides outside the gene matches: 10. CDR3: CASSSRDRVADTQYF. For the CDR3, the DNA is TGTGCCAGCAGCTCCCGGGACAGGGTAGCCGATACGCAGTATTTT.

This chain uses TRBV2 with TRBJ1-1; TRBD1 aligns across 7 bases. Germline CDR1 reads SNHLY; CDR2 reads FYNNEI. This CDR3 has 15 amino acids. V lost 5 bases, J lost 5 bases, and 11 bases stayed unmatched. The CDR3 coding sequence is TGTGCCAGCAGTCGAGATGCGACAGGGAAGACTGAAGCTTTCTTT. Translating gives CASSRDATGKTEAFF.